One sample yielded the 29 T cell receptor beta chains listed below, sequenced in a study of CD8+ T cells in alopecia areata. The authors extracted RNA and reverse transcribed it into cDNA as the sequencing template. Profiling relied on immunoSEQ multiplex PCR, and the TCRdb table lists in-frame clones only, not all of them. The table shows some 200,000 clones, with approximately 47% occurring only once. Treatment denoted: oral pan-JAK inhibitor, 5-10 mg twice daily. Sequenced here: CD4+ T cells sorted from blood, sampled at approximately week 36, from a patient treated with tofacitinib. These receptors were obtained from a human donor with alopecia areata.

The rearrangement joins TRBV6-5 to TRBJ1-1; maybe TRBD1 (5 bases). The CDR3 sequence is 12 residues long. V shed 1 base and J shed 9 bases, with 9 bases lying between them. The germline V gene encodes CDR1 MNHEY and CDR2 SVGAGI. The CDR3 sequence is CASSYFRGQAFF. The CDR3 nucleotides read TGTGCCAGCAGTTACTTTAGGGGCCAAGCTTTCTTT.

The chain has TRBV9 and TRBJ2-2; possible D gene TRBD2, 6 bases. There are 15 residues in the CDR3. Germline V gene data show CDR1 as SGDLS and CDR2 as YYNGEE. Trimming shortened V by 0 bases and J by 4 bases, and 10 bases separated the two germline ends. Here the CDR3 reads CASSVAGSGTGELFF. The CDR3, as DNA: TGTGCCAGCAGCGTAGCCGGGAGTGGCACCGGGGAGCTGTTTTTT.

This CDR3 reads CATSRDLQRQSGYTF. The CDR3 bases are TGTGCCACCAGCAGAGATCTGCAGAGGCAGTCCGGCTACACCTTC. V and J are TRBV15 and TRBJ1-2, with D unclear. The germline V and J ends were trimmed by 0 bases and 8 bases, with 16 bases remaining between them. The germline V gene has CDR1 LNHNV and CDR2 YYDKDF (reference sequence). The CDR3 totals 15 residues.

The chain joins TRBV9 to TRBJ2-7, with 11 bases matching TRBD1. CDR1 and CDR2 (germline): SGDLS, YYNGEE. After removal of 7 bases from V and 7 bases from J, the junction contained 7 bases not matched to a gene. The CDR3 extends over 13 amino acids. This CDR3 is CASEAGTGGEQYF. CDR3 DNA sequence: TGTGCCAGCGAGGCAGGGACAGGGGGGGAGCAGTACTTC.

The sample holds a few counts of this clone. Other nucleotide sequences in the sample specify the same CDR3. V usage is TRBV9 and J usage is TRBJ2-3; a weak D match, TRBD2 (5 bases). Germline loops: CDR1 SGDLS, CDR2 YYNGEE. The CDR3 is 12 amino acids. The ends were cut back, 0 bases at V and 6 bases at J, with 5 bases in the middle. The CDR3 DNA reads as TGTGCCAGCAGCGTAGGGAGGGATACGCAGTATTTT. Amino acid sequence: CASSVGRDTQYF.

This clone was picked up a small number of times. V is TRBV10-3 and J is TRBJ2-5, with TRBD1 matching 8 bases. In germline, CDR1 is ENHRY, CDR2 SYGVKD. V gave up 10 bases and J gave up 5 bases; unmatched junction bases: 15. This CDR3 spans 15 amino acids. CDR3 sequence: CATRPGQGTWETQYF. As DNA, the CDR3 is TGTGCCACTCGCCCTGGACAGGGAACATGGGAGACCCAGTACTTC.

The chain is built from TRBV19 and TRBJ2-5; D is undetermined. Per germline, CDR1 LNHDA and CDR2 SQIVND (reference sequence). The CDR3 length is 12 residues. The V end lost 2 bases, the J end lost 5 bases, and 6 bases lay between the germline ends. CDR3 coding DNA: TGTGCCAGTAGTATAAAAGGGGAGACCCAGTACTTC. Protein product: CASSIKGETQYF. Variable domain in full (rest from reference TRBV19 and TRBJ2-5): DGGITQSPKYLFRKEGQNVTLSCEQNLNHDAMYWYRQDPGQGLRLIYYSQIVNDFQKGDIAEGYSVSREKKESFPLTVTSAQKNPTAFYLCASSIKGETQYFGPGTRLLVL.

The rearrangement joins TRBV7-2 to TRBJ2-1; D gene unclear. Germline assignment: CDR1 SGHTA and CDR2 FQGNSA. V gave up 5 bases and J gave up 2 bases, with 16 bases separating them. This CDR3 spans 16 amino acids. Here the CDR3 reads CASSRHGRTAYNEQFF. CDR3 nucleotides: TGTGCCAGCAGCCGCCATGGGCGGACCGCCTACAATGAGCAGTTCTTC.

The sample holds a few counts of this clone. The V and J genes are TRBV29-1 and TRBJ2-1; D possibly corresponds to TRBD2 (5 bases). Trimming removed 3 bases at V and 7 bases at J, with 10 bases between. The CDR3 contains 12 residues. The V gene's germline CDR1 is SQVTM and CDR2 ANQGSEA. CDR3 DNA: TGCAGCGTTGATATCCGGGGAAATGAGCAGTTCTTC. Its translation is CSVDIRGNEQFF.

The table lists this clone with a few counts. The chain is built from TRBV30 and TRBJ2-3, with a weak D call TRBD1 (7 bases). Germline CDR1 and CDR2: GTSNPN and SVGIG (reference sequence). There are 14 residues in the CDR3. Trimming pared 8 bases from V and 0 bases from J, leaving 15 bases between. CDR3 sequence reads: CATRQGLSTDTQYF. In DNA, the CDR3 is TGTGCCACCCGACAGGGACTTAGCACAGATACGCAGTATTTT.

The gene calls are TRBV2 and TRBJ1-2, with 7 bases fitting TRBD1. This CDR3 region has 14 residues. From germline, CDR1 is SNHLY and CDR2 FYNNEI. V dropped 4 bases and J dropped 7; count of bases not matched to a gene: 9. This chain's CDR3 is CASSAQGVIGGYTF. The CDR3 bases are TGTGCCAGCAGTGCGCAGGGGGTAATCGGTGGCTACACCTTC. Combining the CDR3 with reference TRBV2 and TRBJ1-2 gives the whole variable domain EPEVTQTPSHQVTQMGQEVILRCVPISNHLYFYWYRQILGQKVEFLVSFYNNEISEKSEIFDDQFSVERPDGSNFTLKIRSTKLEDSAMYFCASSAQGVIGGYTFGSGTRLTVV.

The chain carries TRBV10-3 and TRBJ1-4; D is perhaps TRBD1 (6 bases). This CDR3 spans 14 amino acids. Germline V gives CDR1 ENHRY, CDR2 SYGVKD. V was trimmed by 10 bases and J by 4 bases, leaving 16 bases between them. CDR3 in DNA: TGTGCCACCTCCGGGGGGCTTAATAATGAAAAACTGTTTTTT. Translation gives CATSGGLNNEKLFF.

The chain couples TRBV4-2 to TRBJ1-1; D unresolved. CDR3 length equals 15 residues. Germline V gives CDR1 LGHNA, CDR2 YNFKEQ. The ends were cut back, 3 bases at V and 4 bases at J, with 15 bases in the middle. CDR3 sequence: CASSQENSVPTEAFF. The CDR3 nucleotides are TGTGCCAGCAGCCAGGAGAATTCGGTCCCCACTGAAGCTTTCTTT.

The chain uses TRBV6-5 and TRBJ2-5; D is undetermined. V was pared by 0 bases and J by 1 base, with 6 bases between. The germline V gene encodes CDR1 MNHEY and CDR2 SVGAGI. This CDR3 contains 14 residues. The CDR3 DNA is TGTGCCAGCAGTTACTCGAGGAGCCAAGAGACCCAGTACTTC. This encodes CASSYSRSQETQYF.

Only a few counts were recorded for this clone. V is TRBV7-3 and J is TRBJ2-7; 10 nucleotides agree with TRBD2. In germline, CDR1 is SGHTA, CDR2 FQGTGA. The CDR3 has 15 amino acids. Losses at the gene ends were 2 bases for V and 5 bases for J; bases not matched to a gene: 6. The CDR3 nucleotides are TGTGCCAGCAGCTTATCAGCGGGGGGGTTCCACGAGCAGTACTTC. Encoded protein: CASSLSAGGFHEQYF.

This clone occurred a few times. The chain joins TRBV29-1 to TRBJ1-1; D remains unclear. The CDR3 sequence is 12 residues long. Trimming removed 4 bases from V and 2 bases from J, with 8 bases in between. Germline assignment: CDR1 SQVTM and CDR2 ANQGSEA. The CDR3 loop reads CSVVYFNTEAFF. CDR3 in DNA: TGCAGCGTTGTATACTTTAACACTGAAGCTTTCTTT. Full variable domain (outside the CDR3, taken from reference TRBV29-1 and TRBJ1-1): SAVISQKPSRDICQRGTSLTIQCQVDSQVTMMFWYRQQPGQSLTLIATANQGSEATYESGFVIDKFPISRPNLTFSTLTVSNMSPEDSSIYLCSVVYFNTEAFFGQGTRLTVV.

V usage is TRBV11-2 and J usage is TRBJ2-7, with unresolved D. CDR1 is SGHAT, CDR2 FQNNGV, per germline. The germline V and J ends were trimmed by 0 bases and 4 bases, with 7 bases remaining between them. This CDR3 is 13 amino acids long. The CDR3 nucleotides are TGTGCCAGCAGCTTAGAACTGAGGTACGAGCAGTACTTC. The encoded protein is CASSLELRYEQYF.

The chain combines TRBV9 with TRBJ2-7; 7 positions match TRBD1. The CDR3 totals 15 residues. Germline CDR1 and CDR2: SGDLS and YYNGEE. Germline trimming cut 3 bases from V and 2 bases from J; bases unmatched to any gene: 8. CDR3 protein: CASSAQTGPTYEQYF. The CDR3 DNA is TGTGCCAGCAGCGCCCAGACAGGGCCCACCTACGAGCAGTACTTC.

Remarks on this clone: The sample contains more than one DNA sequence encoding this CDR3. This chain joins TRBV27 and TRBJ2-6; D is ambiguous. Germline CDR1 is MNHEY and CDR2 is SMNVEV (reference sequence). CDR3 length: 13 residues. V was pared by 7 bases and J by 0 bases, with 4 bases between. CDR3 loop: CASKTSGANVLTF. CDR3 bases: TGTGCCAGCAAAACCTCTGGGGCCAACGTCCTGACTTTC.

This clone is a singleton in its sample. V is TRBV30 and J is TRBJ2-1; D is unresolved. Trimming shortened V by 2 bases and J by 4 bases, and 9 bases separated the two germline ends. CDR3 size: 13 residues. Germline values: CDR1 GTSNPN, CDR2 SVGIG (reference sequence). In DNA, the CDR3 is TGTGCCTGGAGTCGGAGTCGTTACAATGAGCAGTTCTTC. Amino acids: CAWSRSRYNEQFF. The full variable domain, completed using reference TRBV30 and TRBJ2-1, is SQTIHQWPATLVQPVGSPLSLECTVEGTSNPNLYWYRQAAGRGLQLLFYSVGIGQISSEVPQNLSASRPQDRQFILSSKKLLLSDSGFYLCAWSRSRYNEQFFGPGTRLTVL.

V usage is TRBV30 and J usage is TRBJ1-1; TRBD1 agrees at 8 bases. The CDR3 runs 13 residues. The germline CDR1 and CDR2 sequences are GTSNPN and SVGIG (reference sequence). With 3 bases clipped from V and 4 bases from J, the junction kept 4 bases outside the gene matches. The CDR3, as DNA: TGTGCCTGGAGAGTACAGGGGGTCACTGAAGCTTTCTTT. The encoded protein is CAWRVQGVTEAFF.

This chain connects TRBV11-2 to TRBJ2-7; perhaps TRBD2 as D (6 bases). V was clipped by 3 bases and J by 2 bases, with 14 bases between them. There are 15 residues in the CDR3. Per germline, CDR1 SGHAT and CDR2 FQNNGV. CDR3 region: CASSLEAGTAYEQYF. The CDR3 bases are TGTGCCAGCAGCTTGGAGGCCGGGACTGCCTACGAGCAGTACTTC.

The chain has TRBV28 and TRBJ1-2; D is possibly TRBD1 (5 bases). This CDR3 has 14 residues. V was cut by 8 bases and J by 0 bases, with 13 bases left in between. Germline V lookup: CDR1 MDHEN, CDR2 SYDVKM. CDR3 nucleotides: TGTGCCAGCGATCCAGGAGGGGCTAACTATGGCTACACCTTC. It translates to CASDPGGANYGYTF.

The table lists this clone with a few counts. The chain recombines TRBV29-1 with TRBJ2-2; D ambiguous. The CDR3 totals 13 residues. The germline V and J ends were trimmed by 8 bases and 5 bases, with 15 bases remaining between them. Per germline, CDR1 SQVTM and CDR2 ANQGSEA. The chain's CDR3 is CSSRADGTGELFF. DNA of the CDR3: TGCAGCTCACGTGCGGACGGGACCGGGGAGCTGTTTTTT.

This chain connects TRBV28 to TRBJ1-5, with a possible D match to TRBD1 (5 bases). Germline loops: CDR1 MDHEN, CDR2 SYDVKM. V gave up 4 bases and J gave up 5 bases, with 12 bases separating them. The CDR3 sequence is 14 residues long. CDR3 protein: CASSSSTAHQPQHF. Here the CDR3 DNA reads TGTGCCAGCAGTTCGTCGACAGCCCATCAGCCCCAGCATTTT.

This clone was found a few times. The chain uses TRBV28 and TRBJ2-7; D is unresolved. The CDR3 sequence is 15 residues long. Germline loops: CDR1 MDHEN, CDR2 SYDVKM. Trimming shortened V by 5 bases and J by 0 bases, and 14 bases separated the two germline ends. The CDR3 DNA sequence: TGTGCCAGCAGTGTCATTATAGGCCTCTCCTACGAGCAGTACTTC. Its translation is CASSVIIGLSYEQYF.

This clone was seen a few times. J is TRBJ2-5 and V is TRBV5-4; tentatively, D is TRBD2 (7 bases). Germline V CDR1 and CDR2: SGHNT, YYREEE (reference sequence). The CDR3 is made up of 14 amino acids. V was clipped by 0 bases and J by 5 bases, with 11 bases between them. As DNA, the CDR3 is TGTGCCAGCAGCTTGGCGGGGGGCGTGGAGACCCAGTACTTC. Its protein is CASSLAGGVETQYF.

Comments on this clone: The sample has other DNA sequences that encode this CDR3 too. The V call is TRBV29-1, the J call TRBJ1-2; D is undetermined. The germline gives CDR1 SQVTM, CDR2 ANQGSEA. V dropped 5 bases and J dropped 2 bases, with 9 bases sitting between them. The CDR3 consists of 12 residues. The CDR3 reads CSVRVGNYGYTF. The DNA for the CDR3 is TGCAGCGTTAGGGTTGGGAACTATGGCTACACCTTC.

In its sample, this clone was seen a few times. A read error may account for a junction end that differs from germline. This chain uses TRBV28 with TRBJ1-1; 8 bases map to TRBD1. The length of the CDR3 is 16 residues. The germline V gene encodes CDR1 MDHEN and CDR2 SYDVKM. In DNA, the CDR3 is TGTGCCAGCAGTCTACTTGACAGGGGAGTGAAGACTGAAGCTTTCTTT. Translating gives CASSLLDRGVKTEAFF.